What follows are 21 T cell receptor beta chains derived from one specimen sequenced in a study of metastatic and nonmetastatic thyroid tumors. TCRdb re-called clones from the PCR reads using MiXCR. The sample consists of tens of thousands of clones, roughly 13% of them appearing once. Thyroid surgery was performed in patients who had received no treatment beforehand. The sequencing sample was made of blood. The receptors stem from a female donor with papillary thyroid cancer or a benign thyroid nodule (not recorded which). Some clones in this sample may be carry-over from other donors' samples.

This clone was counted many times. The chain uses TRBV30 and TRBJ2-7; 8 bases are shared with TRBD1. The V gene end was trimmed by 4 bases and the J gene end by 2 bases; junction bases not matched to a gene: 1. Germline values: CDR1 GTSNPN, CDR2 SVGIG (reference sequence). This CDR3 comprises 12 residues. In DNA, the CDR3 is TGTGCCTGGACGACAGGGGCCTACGAGCAGTACTTC. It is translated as CAWTTGAYEQYF.

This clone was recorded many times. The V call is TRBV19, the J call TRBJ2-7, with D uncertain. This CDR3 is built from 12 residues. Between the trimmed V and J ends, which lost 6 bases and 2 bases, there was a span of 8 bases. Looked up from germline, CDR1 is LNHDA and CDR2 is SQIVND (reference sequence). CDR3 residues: CASSGRTYEQYF. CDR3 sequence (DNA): TGTGCCAGTAGCGGACGGACCTACGAGCAGTACTTC.

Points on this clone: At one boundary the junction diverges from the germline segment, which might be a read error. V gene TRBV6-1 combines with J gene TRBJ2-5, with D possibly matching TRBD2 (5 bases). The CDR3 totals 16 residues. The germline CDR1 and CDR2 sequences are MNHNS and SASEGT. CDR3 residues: CASSGNPGSGQDTQYF. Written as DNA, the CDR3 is TGTGCCAGCAGTGGGAATCCGGGAAGTGGCCAAGATACCCAGTACTTC.

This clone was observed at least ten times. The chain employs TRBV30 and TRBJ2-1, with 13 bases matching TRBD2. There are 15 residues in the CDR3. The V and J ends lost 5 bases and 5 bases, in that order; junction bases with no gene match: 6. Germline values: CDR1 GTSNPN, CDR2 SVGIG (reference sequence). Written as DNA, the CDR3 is TGTGCCTGGGGGGTAGGGACTAGCGGGAACAATGAGCAGTTCTTC. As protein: CAWGVGTSGNNEQFF.

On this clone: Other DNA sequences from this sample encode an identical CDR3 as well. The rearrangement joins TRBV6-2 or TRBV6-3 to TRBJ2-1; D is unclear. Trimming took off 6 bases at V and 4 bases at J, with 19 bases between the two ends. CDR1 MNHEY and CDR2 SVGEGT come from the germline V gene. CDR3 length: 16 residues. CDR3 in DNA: TGTGCCAGCAGCCTTACCGCTCCAAGCTCGTACAATGAGCAGTTCTTC. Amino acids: CASSLTAPSSYNEQFF.

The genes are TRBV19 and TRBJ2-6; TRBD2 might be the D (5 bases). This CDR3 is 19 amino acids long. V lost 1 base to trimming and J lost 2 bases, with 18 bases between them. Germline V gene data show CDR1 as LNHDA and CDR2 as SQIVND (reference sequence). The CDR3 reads CASSIGLGFAGAGANVLTF. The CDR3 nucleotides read TGTGCCAGTAGTATAGGTTTGGGTTTTGCGGGCGCTGGGGCCAACGTCCTGACTTTC.

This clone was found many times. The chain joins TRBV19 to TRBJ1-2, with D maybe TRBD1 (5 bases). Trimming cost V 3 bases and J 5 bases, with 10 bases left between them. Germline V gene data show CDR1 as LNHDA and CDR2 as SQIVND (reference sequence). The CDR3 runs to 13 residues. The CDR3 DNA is TGTGCCAGTAGTATTGACAGACCGTATGGCTACACCTTC. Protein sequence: CASSIDRPYGYTF.

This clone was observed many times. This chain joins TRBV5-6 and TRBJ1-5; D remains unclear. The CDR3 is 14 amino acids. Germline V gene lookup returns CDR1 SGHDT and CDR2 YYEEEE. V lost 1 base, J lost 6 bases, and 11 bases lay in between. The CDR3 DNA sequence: TGTGCCAGCAGCTTGTTCAGCCTGGGTCAGCCCCAGCATTTT. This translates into CASSLFSLGQPQHF.

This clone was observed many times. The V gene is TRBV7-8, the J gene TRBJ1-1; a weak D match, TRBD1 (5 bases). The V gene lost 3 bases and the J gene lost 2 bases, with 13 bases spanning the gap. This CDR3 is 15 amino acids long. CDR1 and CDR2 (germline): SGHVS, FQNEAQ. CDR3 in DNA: TGTGCCAGCAGCTTCCGGGGGGGTGCTAACACTGAAGCTTTCTTT. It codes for CASSFRGGANTEAFF.

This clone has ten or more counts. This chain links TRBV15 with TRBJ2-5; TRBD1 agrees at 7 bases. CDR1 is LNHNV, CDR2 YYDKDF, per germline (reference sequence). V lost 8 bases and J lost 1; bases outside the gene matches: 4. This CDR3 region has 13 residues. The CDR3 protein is CATWAGGQETQYF. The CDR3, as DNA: TGTGCCACCTGGGCAGGGGGCCAAGAGACCCAGTACTTC.

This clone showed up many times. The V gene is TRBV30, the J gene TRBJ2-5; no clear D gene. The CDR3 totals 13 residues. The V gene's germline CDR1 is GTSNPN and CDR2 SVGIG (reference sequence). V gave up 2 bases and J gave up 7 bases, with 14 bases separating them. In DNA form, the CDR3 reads TGTGCCTGGAGTATCCTGGGTATTGGGACCCAGTACTTC. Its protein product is CAWSILGIGTQYF.

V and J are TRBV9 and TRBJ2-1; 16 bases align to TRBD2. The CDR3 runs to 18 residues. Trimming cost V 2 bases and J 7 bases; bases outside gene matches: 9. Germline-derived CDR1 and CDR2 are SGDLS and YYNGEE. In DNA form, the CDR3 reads TGTGCCAGCAGCGTCGGCCCGGGGACTAGCGGGAGGGTTAATGAGCAGTTCTTC. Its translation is CASSVGPGTSGRVNEQFF.

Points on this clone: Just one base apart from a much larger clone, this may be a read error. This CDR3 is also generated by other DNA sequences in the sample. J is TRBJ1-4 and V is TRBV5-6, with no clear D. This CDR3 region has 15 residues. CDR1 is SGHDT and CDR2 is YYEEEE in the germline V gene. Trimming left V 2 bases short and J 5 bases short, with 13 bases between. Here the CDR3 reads CASSFRAGLNEKLFF. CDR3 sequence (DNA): TGTGCCAGCAGCTTCCGTGCAGGCCTAAATGAAAAACTGTTTTTT.

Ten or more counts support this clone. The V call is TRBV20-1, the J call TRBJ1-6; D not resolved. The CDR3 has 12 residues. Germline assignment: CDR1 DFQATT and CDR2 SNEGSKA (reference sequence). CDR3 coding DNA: TGCAGCGCTGGGGATTTTGGGTCACCCCTCCACTTT. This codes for CSAGDFGSPLHF.

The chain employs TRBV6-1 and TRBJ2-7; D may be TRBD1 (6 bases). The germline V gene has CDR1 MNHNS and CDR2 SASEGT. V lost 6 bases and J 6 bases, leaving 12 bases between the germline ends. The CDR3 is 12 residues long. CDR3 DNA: TGTGCCAGCAGGCTGACAGGTTCCGAGCAGTACTTC. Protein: CASRLTGSEQYF.

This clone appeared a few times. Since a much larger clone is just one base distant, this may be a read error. This CDR3 is CASSLVVKLFF. The CDR3 nucleotides are TGTGCCAGCAGCTTAGTGGTAAAACTGTTTTTT. The rearrangement links TRBV11-2 to TRBJ1-4; no definite D call. This CDR3 comprises 11 residues. The ends were cut back, 1 base at V and 10 bases at J, with 4 bases in the middle. Germline V gene data show CDR1 as SGHAT and CDR2 as FQNNGV.

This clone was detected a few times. CDR3 nucleotides: TGTGCCAGCAGTCGGACAGGACTATATTCACCCCTCCACTTT. It translates to CASSRTGLYSPLHF. The V and J genes are TRBV27 and TRBJ1-6; 7 nucleotides align to TRBD1. Germline values: CDR1 MNHEY, CDR2 SMNVEV (reference sequence). The ends lost 5 bases at V and 8 bases at J; junction bases unmatched: 6. The CDR3 is made up of 14 amino acids.

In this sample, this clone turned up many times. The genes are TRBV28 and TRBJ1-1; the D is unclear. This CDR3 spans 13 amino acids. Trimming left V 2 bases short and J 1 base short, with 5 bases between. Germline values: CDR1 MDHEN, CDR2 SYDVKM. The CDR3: CASSLTGNTEAFF. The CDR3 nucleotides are TGTGCCAGCAGTTTAACGGGGAACACTGAAGCTTTCTTT.

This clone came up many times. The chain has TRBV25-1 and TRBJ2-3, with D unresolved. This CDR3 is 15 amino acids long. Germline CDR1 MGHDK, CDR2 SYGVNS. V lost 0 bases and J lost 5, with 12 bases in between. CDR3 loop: CASSEYSALGDTQYF. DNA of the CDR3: TGTGCCAGCAGTGAATACTCGGCTTTGGGAGATACGCAGTATTTT.

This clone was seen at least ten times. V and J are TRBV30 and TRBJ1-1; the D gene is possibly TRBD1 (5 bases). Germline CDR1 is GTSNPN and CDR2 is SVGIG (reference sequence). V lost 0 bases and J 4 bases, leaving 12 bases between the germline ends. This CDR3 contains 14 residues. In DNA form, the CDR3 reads TGTGCCTGGAGTGTATGGGGCGAGGGCACTGAAGCTTTCTTT. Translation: CAWSVWGEGTEAFF.

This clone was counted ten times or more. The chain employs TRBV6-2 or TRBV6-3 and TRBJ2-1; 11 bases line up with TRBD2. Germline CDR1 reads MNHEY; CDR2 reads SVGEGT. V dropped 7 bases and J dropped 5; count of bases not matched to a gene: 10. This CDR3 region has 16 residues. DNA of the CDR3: TGTGCCAGCACCCACGCGGGACTAGCGGATAACAATGAGCAGTTCTTC. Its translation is CASTHAGLADNNEQFF.